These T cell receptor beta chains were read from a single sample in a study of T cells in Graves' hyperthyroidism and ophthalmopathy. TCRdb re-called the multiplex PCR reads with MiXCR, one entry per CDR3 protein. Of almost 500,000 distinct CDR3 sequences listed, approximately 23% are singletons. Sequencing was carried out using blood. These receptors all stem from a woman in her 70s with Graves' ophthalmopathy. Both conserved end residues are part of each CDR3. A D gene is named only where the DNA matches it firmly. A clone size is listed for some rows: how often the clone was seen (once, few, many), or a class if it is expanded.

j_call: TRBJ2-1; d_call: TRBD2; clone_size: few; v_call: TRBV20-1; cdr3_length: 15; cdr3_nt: TGCAGTGCTACGTCCCTAGCGGGAGGAAGGGATGAGCAGTTCTTC; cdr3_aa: CSATSLAGGRDEQFF
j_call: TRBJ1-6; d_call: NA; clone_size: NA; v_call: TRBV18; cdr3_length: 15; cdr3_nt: TGTGCCAGCTCACCTCTAGGGACACGCACTTCACCCCTCCACTTT; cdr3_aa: CASSPLGTRTSPLHF
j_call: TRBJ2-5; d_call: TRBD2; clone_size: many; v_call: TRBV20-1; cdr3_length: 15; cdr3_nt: TGCAGTGCTAGCAGGACTAGCGGGAGTGGAGAGACCCAGTACTTC; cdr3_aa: CSASRTSGSGETQYF
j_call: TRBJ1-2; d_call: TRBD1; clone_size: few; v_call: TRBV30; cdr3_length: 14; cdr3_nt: TGTGCCTGGAGTCCAGGACAGGGAGTGGGCGGCTACACCTTC; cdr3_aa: CAWSPGQGVGGYTF
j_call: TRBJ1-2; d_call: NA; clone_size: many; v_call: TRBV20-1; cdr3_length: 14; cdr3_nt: TGCAGTGCTCCGGCGACGAGTGGCCACTATGGCTACACCTTC; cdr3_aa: CSAPATSGHYGYTF
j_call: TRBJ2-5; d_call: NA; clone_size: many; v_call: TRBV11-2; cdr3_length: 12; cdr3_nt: TGTGCCAGCAGCTTAGGGTTCGAGACCCAGTACTTC; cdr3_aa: CASSLGFETQYF
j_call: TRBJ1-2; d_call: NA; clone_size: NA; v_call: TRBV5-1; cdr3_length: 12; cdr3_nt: TGCGCCAGCAGCCCCAGACAGTATGGCTACACCTTC; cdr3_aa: CASSPRQYGYTF
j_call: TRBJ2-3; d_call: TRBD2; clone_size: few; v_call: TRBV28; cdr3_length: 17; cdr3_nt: TGTGCCAGCAGTTTACGGACTAGCGGGAGGGGCACAGATACGCAGTATTTT; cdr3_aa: CASSLRTSGRGTDTQYF
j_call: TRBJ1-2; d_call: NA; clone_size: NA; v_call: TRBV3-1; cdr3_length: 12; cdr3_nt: TGTGCCAGCAGCCCTGCAGGGCTTGGCTACACCTTC; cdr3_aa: CASSPAGLGYTF
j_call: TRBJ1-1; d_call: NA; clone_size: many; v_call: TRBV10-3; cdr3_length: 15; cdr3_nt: TGTGCCATCAGTGAGTTGGGACAAGGGAACACTGAAGCTTTCTTT; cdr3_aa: CAISELGQGNTEAFF
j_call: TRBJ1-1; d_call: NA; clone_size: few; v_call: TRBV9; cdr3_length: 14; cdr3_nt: TGTGCCAGCAGCGTAGGAGGTGGGGAAACTGAAGCTTTCTTT; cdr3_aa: CASSVGGGETEAFF
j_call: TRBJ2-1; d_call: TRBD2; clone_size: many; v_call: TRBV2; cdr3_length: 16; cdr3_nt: TGTGCCAGCAGAGCGGGACTAGCGGGCCGGGCTGTCGAGCAGTTCTTC; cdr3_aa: CASRAGLAGRAVEQFF
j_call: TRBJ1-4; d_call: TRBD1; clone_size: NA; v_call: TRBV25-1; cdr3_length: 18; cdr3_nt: TGTGCCAGCAGTGAATCCTATCTCTCCGGGACAGGGGATGAAAAACTGTTTTTT; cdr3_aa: CASSESYLSGTGDEKLFF
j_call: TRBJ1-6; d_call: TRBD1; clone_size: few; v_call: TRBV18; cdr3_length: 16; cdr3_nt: TGTGCCAGCTCACCCGGACTCAAAGGGGGCGATTCACCCCTCCACTTT; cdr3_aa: CASSPGLKGGDSPLHF
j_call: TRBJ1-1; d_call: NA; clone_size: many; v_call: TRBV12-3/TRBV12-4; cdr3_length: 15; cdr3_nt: TGTGCCAGCAGTCCTGCGGCTCGGATGAACACTGAAGCTTTCTTT; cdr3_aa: CASSPAARMNTEAFF
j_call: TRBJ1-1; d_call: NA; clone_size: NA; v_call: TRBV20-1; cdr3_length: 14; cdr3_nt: TGCAGTGCTAAGACACTTGTAGGGAAGGCTGAAGCTTTCTTT; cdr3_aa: CSAKTLVGKAEAFF
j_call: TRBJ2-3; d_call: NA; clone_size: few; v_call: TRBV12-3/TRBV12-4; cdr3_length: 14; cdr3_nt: TGTGCCAGCAGTTTCGGGGTTGAGGCAGATACGCAGTATTTT; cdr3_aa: CASSFGVEADTQYF
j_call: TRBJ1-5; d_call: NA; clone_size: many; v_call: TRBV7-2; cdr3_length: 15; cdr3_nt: TGTGCCAGCAGCTTAGGGCACAGGGTCCCTCAGCCCCAGCATTTT; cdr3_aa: CASSLGHRVPQPQHF
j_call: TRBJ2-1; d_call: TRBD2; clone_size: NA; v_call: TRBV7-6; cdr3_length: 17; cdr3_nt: TGTGCCAGCAGCTTAGTTGGTTGGACTAGCATCGACAATGAGCAGTTCTTC; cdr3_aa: CASSLVGWTSIDNEQFF
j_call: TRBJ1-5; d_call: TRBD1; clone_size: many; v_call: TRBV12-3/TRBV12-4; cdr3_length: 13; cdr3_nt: TGTGCCAGCAAGGCAGGGGGAGGTCAGCCCCAGCATTTT; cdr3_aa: CASKAGGGQPQHF
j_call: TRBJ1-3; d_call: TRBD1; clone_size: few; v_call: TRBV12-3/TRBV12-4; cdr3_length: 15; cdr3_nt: TGTGCCACCACAGGACAGGGGGCTATTAGAAACACCATATATTTT; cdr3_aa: CATTGQGAIRNTIYF